These 17 T cell receptor beta chains share one sample of origin, sequenced in a study of T-cell memory formation after mild COVID-19. TCRdb reprocessed the 5' RACE reads via MiXCR and lists one record per CDR3 protein. The sample lists roughly 100,000 distinct CDR3 sequences, about a sixth seen once, with less than 35% in the top ten. The specimen was PBMCs or a T cell subset sorted from them (not recorded which). The receptors stem from an adult woman who had mild COVID-19 (a few samples of this study predate the infection). Cell type and time point are not known.

This clonotype was seen repeatedly, ten times or more. The chain combines TRBV7-3 with TRBJ2-7, with TRBD1 as a possible D gene (6 bases). V lost 0 bases and J lost 5, with 14 bases in between. Germline CDR1 SGHTA, CDR2 FQGTGA. The CDR3 sequence is 15 residues long. CDR3 loop: CASSLTDSSGDEQYF. The DNA for the CDR3 is TGTGCCAGCAGCTTAACGGACAGTTCCGGCGACGAGCAGTACTTC. The whole variable domain, remainder taken from reference TRBV7-3 and TRBJ2-7, is GAGVSQTPSNKVTEKGKYVELRCDPISGHTALYWYRQSLGQGPEFLIYFQGTGAADDSGLPNDRFFAVRPEGSVSTLKIQRTERGDSAVYLCASSLTDSSGDEQYFGPGTRLTVT.

This rearrangement joins TRBV27 to TRBJ2-3, with a tentative D call TRBD1 (7 bases). CDR1 is MNHEY, CDR2 SMNVEV, per germline (reference sequence). V was cut by 4 bases and J by 5 bases, with 22 bases left in between. This CDR3 spans 17 amino acids. CDR3 protein: CASSYLGRAGGRDTQYF. CDR3 DNA sequence: TGTGCCAGCAGTTACCTTGGAAGGGCAGGGGGGAGAGATACGCAGTATTTT.

V gene TRBV6-6 combines with J gene TRBJ2-1; D unclear. V was pared by 2 bases and J by 6 bases, with 11 bases between. The CDR3 is 14 amino acids. Per germline, CDR1 MNHNY and CDR2 SVGAGI (reference sequence). DNA of the CDR3: TGTGCCAGCAGTTACGTGGCGGAGTTCAATGAGCAGTTCTTC. This codes for CASSYVAEFNEQFF.

This clonotype has only a few counts. The rearrangement uses TRBV29-1 and TRBJ1-2, with D unresolved. From germline, CDR1 is SQVTM and CDR2 ANQGSEA. The CDR3 has 16 amino acids. V lost 3 bases, J lost 3 bases, and 20 bases lay in between. The CDR3 loop is CSVDGYTLGTDYGYTF. CDR3 sequence (DNA): TGCAGCGTTGATGGATACACCCTCGGAACTGACTATGGCTACACCTTC.

This rearrangement joins TRBV10-3 to TRBJ2-1; possibly TRBD2 for D (5 bases). Looked up from germline, CDR1 is ENHRY and CDR2 is SYGVKD. Trimming removed 10 bases from V and 8 bases from J, with 12 bases in between. CDR3 size: 11 residues. CDR3 in amino acids: CATGVVDEQFF. As DNA, the CDR3 is TGTGCCACCGGGGTAGTGGATGAGCAGTTCTTC.

V gene TRBV5-1 combines with J gene TRBJ2-7, with TRBD2 as a possible D gene (6 bases). This CDR3 spans 13 amino acids. The ends were cut back, 3 bases at V and 3 bases at J, with 10 bases in the middle. The germline V gene has CDR1 SGHRS and CDR2 YFSETQ. The CDR3 region has the DNA TGCGCCAGCAGCTACGGGGAGGTCTACGAGCAGTACTTC. Translated, it gives CASSYGEVYEQYF. The full variable domain, completed using reference TRBV5-1 and TRBJ2-7, is KAGVTQTPRYLIKTRGQQVTLSCSPISGHRSVSWYQQTPGQGLQFLFEYFSETQRNKGNFPGRFSGRQFSNSRSEMNVSTLELGDSALYLCASSYGEVYEQYFGPGTRLTVT.

The chain uses TRBV20-1 and TRBJ1-1; a weak D match, TRBD1 (5 bases). Germline V gives CDR1 DFQATT, CDR2 SNEGSKA (reference sequence). The length of the CDR3 is 16 residues. The V end lost 0 bases, the J end lost 4 bases, and 18 bases lay between the germline ends. CDR3 residues: CSARDRRGFVGTEAFF. The CDR3 DNA reads as TGCAGTGCTAGAGATCGCCGGGGGTTCGTTGGCACTGAAGCTTTCTTT.

This clonotype appeared many times. The genes are TRBV7-8 and TRBJ2-3; 10 bases align to TRBD2. CDR3 length equals 16 residues. The V gene's germline CDR1 is SGHVS and CDR2 FQNEAQ. J was trimmed by 2 bases and V by 1 base; bases with no gene match: 3. The chain's CDR3 is CASSLVLAGATDTQYF. Written as DNA, the CDR3 is TGTGCCAGCAGCTTAGTTCTAGCGGGGGCCACAGATACGCAGTATTTT.

This chain connects TRBV6-2 or TRBV6-3 to TRBJ1-2; D is ambiguous. CDR3 length: 14 residues. The germline gives CDR1 MNHEY, CDR2 SVGEGT. The V and J ends lost 5 bases and 5 bases respectively, with 15 bases between them. CDR3 loop: CASSQQSLGYGYTF. The CDR3 DNA is TGTGCCAGCAGTCAACAGAGCCTCGGTTATGGCTACACCTTC.

V gene TRBV19 combines with J gene TRBJ2-3; D uncertain. The CDR3 has 14 residues. Germline CDR1 reads LNHDA; CDR2 reads SQIVND (reference sequence). V lost 4 bases and J 1 base, leaving 9 bases between the germline ends. The CDR3 region has the DNA TGTGCCAGTAGTACCAGCAGTGGCACAGATACGCAGTATTTT. Translating gives CASSTSSGTDTQYF.

This clonotype appeared a few times. The rearrangement uses TRBV7-3 and TRBJ1-5, with 9 nucleotides matching TRBD1. This CDR3 contains 13 residues. V lost 9 bases, J lost 7 bases, and 7 bases stayed unmatched. Germline lookup yields CDR1 SGHTA and CDR2 FQGTGA. DNA of the CDR3: TGTGCCAGAACAGGGGGCTCGGGGCAGCCCCAGCATTTT. Amino acid sequence: CARTGGSGQPQHF. Based on the CDR3 plus reference TRBV7-3 and TRBJ1-5, the full variable domain is GAGVSQTPSNKVTEKGKYVELRCDPISGHTALYWYRQSLGQGPEFLIYFQGTGAADDSGLPNDRFFAVRPEGSVSTLKIQRTERGDSAVYLCARTGGSGQPQHFGDGTRLSIL.

This chain joins TRBV4-2 and TRBJ1-2; possible D gene TRBD1, 5 bases. V was trimmed by 1 base and J by 8 bases, leaving 8 bases between them. Germline V lookup: CDR1 LGHNA, CDR2 YNFKEQ. This CDR3 has 12 residues. The CDR3 DNA reads TGTGCCAGCAGCCAAGCGGGGCCAGGCTACACCTTC. This translates into CASSQAGPGYTF.

This clonotype has a count of ten or more. The chain uses TRBV11-2 and TRBJ2-1, with D perhaps TRBD2 (6 bases). The CDR3 extends over 15 amino acids. V lost 5 bases to trimming and J lost 2 bases, with 13 bases between them. Germline assignment: CDR1 SGHAT and CDR2 FQNNGV. The CDR3 loop reads CASSLSGRTYNEQFF. The CDR3 DNA reads as TGTGCCAGCAGCCTCAGCGGGCGGACCTACAATGAGCAGTTCTTC.

This clonotype was picked up a small number of times. The chain couples TRBV7-9 to TRBJ2-1; no reliable D call. V was cut by 4 bases and J by 4 bases, with 5 bases left in between. Germline V gene lookup returns CDR1 SEHNR and CDR2 FQNEAQ (reference sequence). This CDR3 region has 12 residues. The CDR3 region is CASSSTYNEQFF. In DNA form, the CDR3 reads TGTGCCAGCAGCTCGACTTACAATGAGCAGTTCTTC.

Ten or more counts support this clonotype. Written as DNA, the CDR3 is TGTGCCAGCAGTGTTGGGTACCGGGAGCTGTTTTTT. Protein sequence: CASSVGYRELFF. The J gene is TRBJ2-2, the V gene TRBV25-1, with no clear D. Trimming removed 4 bases at V and 9 bases at J, with 9 bases between. Germline V gives CDR1 MGHDK, CDR2 SYGVNS. The CDR3 runs 12 residues.

This clonotype was counted many times. The gene calls are TRBV5-1 and TRBJ2-1; D may match TRBD1 or TRBD2 (5 bases each). V lost 4 bases to trimming and J lost 8 bases, with 16 bases between them. The CDR3 totals 14 residues. CDR1 is SGHRS, CDR2 YFSETQ, per germline. DNA of the CDR3: TGCGCCAGCAGCCACCGGGGCCTCGAGGATGAGCAGTTCTTC. Protein product: CASSHRGLEDEQFF.

This clonotype is medium-sized. The V gene is TRBV7-8, the J gene TRBJ2-1; either TRBD1 or TRBD2 may fit D (6 bases each). The CDR3 runs 15 residues. V was trimmed by 5 bases and J by 3 bases, leaving 14 bases between them. Per germline, CDR1 SGHVS and CDR2 FQNEAQ. The CDR3 DNA sequence: TGTGCCAGCAGCCCGTTGGGGGGCGGCTACAATGAGCAGTTCTTC. It specifies CASSPLGGGYNEQFF.